This T cell receptor beta chain was documented in a study of resident and recirculating memory T cells in vitiligo. Study-wide results and caveats: TCR sequences were not conserved across biopsy sites or patients. No unique dominant TCR clone was found in vitiligo lesions.

TCRdb's table, derived via immunoSEQ multiplex PCR, lists solely in-frame clones and lacks some. The table shows tens of thousands of clones, with roughly 94% occurring only once. The V gene's germline CDR1 is SGHAT and CDR2 FQNNGV. Trimming removed 2 bases at V and 2 bases at J, with 9 bases between. The CDR3 runs to 14 residues. With respect to this clone: Its antigen is unknown.

The chain recombines TRBV11-2 with TRBJ1-1; no firm D call. The source of this sequence is a male donor with vitiligo. The sequencing input was blood. The CDR3 coding sequence is TGTGCCAGCAGCTTAATGCACAGAAACACTGAAGCTTTCTTT. This gives the protein CASSLMHRNTEAFF.